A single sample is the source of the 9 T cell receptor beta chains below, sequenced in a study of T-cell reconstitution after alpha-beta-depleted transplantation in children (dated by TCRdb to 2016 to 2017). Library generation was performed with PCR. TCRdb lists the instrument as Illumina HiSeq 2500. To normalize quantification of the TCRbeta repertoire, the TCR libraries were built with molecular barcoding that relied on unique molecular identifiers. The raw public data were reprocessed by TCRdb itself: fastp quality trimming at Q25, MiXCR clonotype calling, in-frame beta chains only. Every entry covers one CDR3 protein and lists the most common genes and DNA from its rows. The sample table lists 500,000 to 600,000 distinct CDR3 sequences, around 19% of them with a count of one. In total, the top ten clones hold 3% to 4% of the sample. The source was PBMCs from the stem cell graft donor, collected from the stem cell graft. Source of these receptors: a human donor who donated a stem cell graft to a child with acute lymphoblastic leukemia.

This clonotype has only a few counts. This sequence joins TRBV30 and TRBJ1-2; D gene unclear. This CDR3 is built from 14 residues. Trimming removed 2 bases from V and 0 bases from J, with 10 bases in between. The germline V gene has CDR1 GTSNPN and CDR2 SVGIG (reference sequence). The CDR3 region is CAWSLQLANYGYTF. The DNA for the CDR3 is TGTGCCTGGAGTCTCCAGTTAGCTAACTATGGCTACACCTTC.

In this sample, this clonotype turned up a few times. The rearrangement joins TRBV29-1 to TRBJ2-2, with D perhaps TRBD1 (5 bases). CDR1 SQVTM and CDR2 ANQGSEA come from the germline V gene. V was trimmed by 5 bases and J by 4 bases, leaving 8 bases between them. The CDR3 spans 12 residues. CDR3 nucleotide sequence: TGCAGCGTTCAGGGCAGCACCGGGGAGCTGTTTTTT. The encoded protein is CSVQGSTGELFF.

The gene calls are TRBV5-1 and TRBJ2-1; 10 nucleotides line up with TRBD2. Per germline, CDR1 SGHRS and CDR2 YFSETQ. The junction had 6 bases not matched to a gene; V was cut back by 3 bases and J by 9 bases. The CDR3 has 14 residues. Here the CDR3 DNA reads TGCGCCAGCAGCTCCACTAGCGGGATTGGTGAGCAGTTCTTC. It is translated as CASSSTSGIGEQFF.

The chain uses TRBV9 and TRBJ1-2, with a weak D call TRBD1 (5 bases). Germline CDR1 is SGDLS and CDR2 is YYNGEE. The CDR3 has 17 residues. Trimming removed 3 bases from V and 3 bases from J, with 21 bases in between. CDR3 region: CASSATTDSETDYGYTF. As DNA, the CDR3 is TGTGCCAGCAGCGCTACCACCGACAGCGAAACTGACTATGGCTACACCTTC.

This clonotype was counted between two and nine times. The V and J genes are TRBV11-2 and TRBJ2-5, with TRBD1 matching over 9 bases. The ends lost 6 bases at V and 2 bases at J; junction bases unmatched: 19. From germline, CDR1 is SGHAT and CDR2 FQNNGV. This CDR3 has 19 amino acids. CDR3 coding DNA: TGTGCCAGCAGTCTACCCATGAGGTCGGAACAGGGGGCTCAAGAGACCCAGTACTTC. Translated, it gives CASSLPMRSEQGAQETQYF. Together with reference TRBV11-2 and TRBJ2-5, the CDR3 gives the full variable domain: EAGVAQSPRYKIIEKRQSVAFWCNPISGHATLYWYQQILGQGPKLLIQFQNNGVVDDSQLPKDRFSAERLKGVDSTLKIQPAKLEDSAVYLCASSLPMRSEQGAQETQYFGPGTRLLVL.

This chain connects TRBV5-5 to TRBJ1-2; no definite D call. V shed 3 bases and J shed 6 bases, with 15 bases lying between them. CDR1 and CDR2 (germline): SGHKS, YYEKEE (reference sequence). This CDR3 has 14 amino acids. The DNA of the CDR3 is TGTGCCAGCAGCTCAAGCGGTGCTTTGGATGGCTACACCTTC. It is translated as CASSSSGALDGYTF.

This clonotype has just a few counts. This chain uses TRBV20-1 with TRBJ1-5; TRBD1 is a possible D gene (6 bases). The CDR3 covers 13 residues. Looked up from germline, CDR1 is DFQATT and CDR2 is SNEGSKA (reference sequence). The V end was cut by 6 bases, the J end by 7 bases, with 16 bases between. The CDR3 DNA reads TGCAGTGCCCAAAGACAGGAGACACAGCCCCAGCATTTT. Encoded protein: CSAQRQETQPQHF.

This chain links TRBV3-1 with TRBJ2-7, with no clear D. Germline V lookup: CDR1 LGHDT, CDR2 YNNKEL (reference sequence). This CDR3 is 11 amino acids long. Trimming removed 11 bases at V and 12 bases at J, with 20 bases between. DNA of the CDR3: TGTGCCTGCTGTTTTTCCGGCACCGCGTACTTC. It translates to CACCFSGTAYF.

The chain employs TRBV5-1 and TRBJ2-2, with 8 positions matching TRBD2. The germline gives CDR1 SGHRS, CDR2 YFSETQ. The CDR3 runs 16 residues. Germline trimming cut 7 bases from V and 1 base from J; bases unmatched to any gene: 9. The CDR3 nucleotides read TGCGCCAGCGGGGTTAGCGGGATTTGGAACACCGGGGAGCTGTTTTTT. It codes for CASGVSGIWNTGELFF. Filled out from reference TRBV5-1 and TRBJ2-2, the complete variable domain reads KAGVTQTPRYLIKTRGQQVTLSCSPISGHRSVSWYQQTPGQGLQFLFEYFSETQRNKGNFPGRFSGRQFSNSRSEMNVSTLELGDSALYLCASGVSGIWNTGELFFGEGSRLTVL.